Listed below are T cell receptor beta chains from one sample, sequenced in a study of siplizumab effects on memory and regulatory T cells. The repertoire was sequenced with immunoSEQ multiplex PCR; TCRdb's copy has only in-frame clones and lacks some. The data hold 85,000 to 130,000 clones, with about 90% observed a single time. The sample taken for sequencing was CD4+ T cells sorted from blood. The receptors originated from a human donor in good health. Some clones in this sample may be carry-over from other donors' samples. CDR3s leave out the opening cysteine and the closing phenylalanine or tryptophan. Each record gives: CDR3 protein, J gene, D gene, clone size, V gene. D genes are given only for firm matches. A row's size may be missing; if present it is once, few, many or a size class.

ASSEGLAYSPGVWGQPQH	TRBJ1-5	.	.	TRBV6-1
ASSGEGGIGELF	TRBJ2-2	TRBD1	.	TRBV6-4
ASSPLAGAYNEQF	TRBJ2-1	TRBD2	.	TRBV11-2
ASSRTSPNYEQY	TRBJ2-7	TRBD2	once	TRBV6-6
ASSTLQEQF	TRBJ2-1	.	once	TRBV19
ASSLFRDRDQPQH	TRBJ1-5	TRBD1	.	TRBV7-8
ASSLFGGSVSNQPQH	TRBJ1-5	.	.	TRBV28
ASSFGTGGYQPQH	TRBJ1-5	TRBD1	.	TRBV5-6
AITPRSETYEQY	TRBJ2-7	.	.	TRBV10-3
SAREAGANVLT	TRBJ2-6	.	once	TRBV29-1
ASSLTGGLYNSPLH	TRBJ1-6	.	.	TRBV7-3
ASSLFETSGNEQF	TRBJ2-1	TRBD2	.	TRBV5-1
ASSLVRATAYSSYEQY	TRBJ2-7	.	.	TRBV7-9
ASSGLGTIEAF	TRBJ1-1	.	.	TRBV5-1
ASSSGVTGAQPQH	TRBJ1-5	.	once	TRBV9
ASKNSVNTEAF	TRBJ1-1	.	.	TRBV2
SVQTGTSGRRDTQY	TRBJ2-3	TRBD2	.	TRBV29-1
ASTLRVFTEAF	TRBJ1-1	.	.	TRBV5-5
ASSVSPTPVDEQF	TRBJ2-1	.	.	TRBV9
ASSLDWGSYNEQF	TRBJ2-1	.	.	TRBV11-2
ASSLDTQSNTGELF	TRBJ2-2	.	.	TRBV5-1
ASSYRGRSSYNEQF	TRBJ2-1	TRBD1	.	TRBV5-6
ASSLALTSYTGELF	TRBJ2-2	.	.	TRBV5-1